This TCR beta chain was recovered during a study of PD-1 blockade in classical Hodgkin lymphoma. Regarding this clone: Antigen specificity is unknown.

CDR1 and CDR2 from the germline V gene are SGHVS and FQNEAQ. V was cut by 7 bases and J by 3 bases, with 12 bases left in between. CDR3 length equals 13 residues. There was relapse after autologous stem cell transplantation in every patient, and there was variation in brentuximab vedotin exposure. Complete response, partial response or progressive disease constituted the best responses recorded. Sequencing used immunoSEQ multiplex PCR; TCRdb keeps in-frame clones, though not all of them. Counted here are 49,000 or so clones, over 60% occurring once; the ten biggest clones make up approximately 21%. Overall study findings and caveats: Possibly reflecting disease activity or prior therapy, repertoire differences have causes that remain undefined.

The specimen was peripheral blood mononuclear cells (PBMCs), collected before the second cycle of nivolumab. The J gene is TRBJ2-5, the V gene TRBV7-8; D unclear. The source of this sequence is a human donor with classical Hodgkin lymphoma. This CDR3 is CASTLGQKETQYF. CDR3 nucleotides: TGTGCCAGCACCCTAGGCCAAAAAGAGACCCAGTACTTC.